This TCR beta chain derives from a study of CD8 T cells in ankylosing spondylitis. The sample holds a few counts of this clonotype. The antigen remains undetermined. General study findings and limits: Ankylosing spondylitis blood appeared to carry a characteristic TCR beta motif of roughly 8 highly homologous variants. Peripheral blood held disease-linked clones only at relatively low frequency, and these were CD8+. Earlier reports found some motif variants in synovial fluid and blood in reactive arthritis. Disease-linked clones reportedly concentrated significantly in matched ankylosing spondylitis synovial fluid.

The CDR3 runs 13 residues. Trimming cost V 4 bases and J 8 bases, with 14 bases left between them. CDR1 is LGHNA and CDR2 is YSLEER in the germline V gene. Making use of molecular barcodes, quantitative 5'-RACE generated TCR beta libraries. TCRdb reprocessed the 5' RACE reads with MiXCR, giving one entry per CDR3 protein. The sample holds about 390,000 distinct CDR3 sequences; about a fifth are singletons and the top ten take roughly 16%. This clonotype was sampled from a male donor with ankylosing spondylitis. The chain carries TRBV4-3 and TRBJ1-1, with no clear D. The sample comprised blood, either unsorted or a sorted T cell fraction (not recorded which). The CDR3 DNA follows: TGCGCCAGCAGCCCCCGGTTGGGTAGGGAAGCTTTCTTT. Encoded protein: CASSPRLGREAFF.